This T cell receptor beta chain was retrieved from a study of blood T cell repertoires in COVID-19. Study information: Acute and convalescent COVID-19 specimens originated in the United States, Italy and Spain. T cells, B-cell-depleted T cells, or PBMCs supplied cDNA or gDNA.

Authors' analysis steps: Amplification from reference gene primers served as the basis for estimated nucleated cell counts. Produced via immunoSEQ multiplex PCR; TCRdb's table is partial and in-frame only. V and J calls and clone size are given by that table; D and trimming were obtained from the DNA. This table holds tens of thousands of clones, 85% to 90% found once. This CDR3 spans 16 amino acids. J was trimmed by 5 bases and V by 5 bases; bases with no gene match: 9. The V gene's germline CDR1 is SGHAT and CDR2 FQNNGV. Sequenced material: peripheral blood. The V gene is TRBV11-2, the J gene TRBJ2-2; TRBD2 matches 9 bases. This clonotype originated in a man aged 55 to 69 with acute or convalescent COVID-19. CDR3 protein: CASSDLAGTGTGELFF. The CDR3 DNA reads as TGTGCCAGCAGCGACCTAGCGGGGACGGGGACCGGGGAGCTGTTTTTT. The variable domain in full, with the rest retrieved from reference TRBV11-2 and TRBJ2-2, is EAGVAQSPRYKIIEKRQSVAFWCNPISGHATLYWYQQILGQGPKLLIQFQNNGVVDDSQLPKDRFSAERLKGVDSTLKIQPAKLEDSAVYLCASSDLAGTGTGELFFGEGSRLTVL.